This passage covers 28 T cell receptor beta chains from one sample sequenced in a study of blood T cell repertoires in COVID-19 (dated by TCRdb to 2020 to 2021). The library was prepared using the immunoSEQ multiplex PCR assay. This immuneACCESS table, as held by TCRdb, lists in-frame sequences with V and J called but not all clones. Of the missing ones, under half trace to an unresolved V gene in checked studies; the others have no known cause. The sample records approximately 250,000 clones, roughly 89% of which are singletons. The leading ten clones occupy 1.5% of the sample. Sequencing was done on a sample of peripheral blood. The receptors here all came from a woman aged 40-49 years who had recovered from COVID-19.

CDR3 loop: CASSLAGVNEQFF. The CDR3 nucleotides read TGTGCCAGCAGCTTGGCAGGGGTAAATGAGCAGTTCTTC. V is TRBV5-4 and J is TRBJ2-1; tentatively, D is TRBD1 (6 bases). The CDR3 contains 13 residues. Germline CDR1 is SGHNT and CDR2 is YYREEE (reference sequence). Trimming left V 0 bases short and J 7 bases short, with 8 bases between.

The chain links TRBV2 to TRBJ1-1; D call uncertain. The CDR3 is 13 residues long. Germline CDR1 reads SNHLY; CDR2 reads FYNNEI. V was clipped by 1 base and J by 4 bases, with 7 bases between them. In nucleotides, the CDR3 is TGTGCCAGCAGTGAAGAATCCCGCACTGAAGCTTTCTTT. This translates into CASSEESRTEAFF.

This chain's CDR3 is CATLAGGLYNEQFF. The CDR3 DNA sequence: TGTGCCACGCTAGCGGGGGGCCTTTACAATGAGCAGTTCTTC. The chain links TRBV10-3 to TRBJ2-1; 11 bases are a match to TRBD2. There are 14 residues in the CDR3. Germline V gene data show CDR1 as ENHRY and CDR2 as SYGVKD. Trimming removed 10 bases from V and 4 bases from J; junction bases left unmatched: 6.

The rearrangement joins TRBV9 to TRBJ2-1, with 8 bases lining up with TRBD1. Germline CDR1 reads SGDLS; CDR2 reads YYNGEE. The CDR3 loop spans 14 amino acids. After removal of 3 bases from V and 6 bases from J, the junction contained 5 bases not matched to a gene. The CDR3 DNA is TGTGCCAGCAGCGAGTCAGGGGGCGGCAATGAGCAGTTCTTC. As protein: CASSESGGGNEQFF.

This chain uses TRBV7-7 with TRBJ2-5, with a tentative D call TRBD1 (6 bases). CDR1 is SSHAT and CDR2 is FNYEAQ in the germline V gene (reference sequence). V was cut by 2 bases and J by 4 bases, with 11 bases left in between. The CDR3 runs 14 residues. The CDR3 region has the DNA TGTGCCAGCAGCTTAACGGGACACCGAGAGACCCAGTACTTC. Translation gives CASSLTGHRETQYF.

V gene TRBV18 combines with J gene TRBJ1-2; TRBD1 agrees at 8 bases. V gave up 8 bases and J gave up 2 bases; unmatched junction bases: 4. CDR1 is KGHSH, CDR2 LQKENI, per germline. The CDR3 sequence is 13 residues long. CDR3 coding DNA: TGTGCCAGCACGACAGGGGAGAACTATGGCTACACCTTC. Translation: CASTTGENYGYTF. Combining the CDR3 with reference TRBV18 and TRBJ1-2 gives the whole variable domain NAGVMQNPRHLVRRRGQEARLRCSPMKGHSHVYWYRQLPEEGLKFMVYLQKENIIDESGMPKERFSAEFPKEGPSILRIQQVVRGDSAAYFCASTTGENYGYTFGSGTRLTVV.

The genes are TRBV6-5 and TRBJ1-2, with 9 bases lining up with TRBD1. Germline V gene data show CDR1 as MNHEY and CDR2 as SVGAGI. Germline trimming cut 5 bases from V and 5 bases from J; bases unmatched to any gene: 9. This CDR3 is 15 amino acids long. The CDR3 is CASSPSWDRVYGYTF. CDR3 nucleotide sequence: TGTGCCAGCAGTCCCTCTTGGGACAGGGTGTATGGCTACACCTTC.

The chain links TRBV19 to TRBJ1-1, with 7 bases aligning to TRBD1. CDR1 is LNHDA, CDR2 SQIVND, per germline (reference sequence). V was pared by 3 bases and J by 1 base, with 5 bases of the junction left unmatched. This CDR3 contains 15 residues. CDR3 region: CASSIPGQRNTEAFF. The CDR3, as DNA: TGTGCCAGTAGTATTCCGGGACAGAGGAACACTGAAGCTTTCTTT.

The gene calls are TRBV12-3 or TRBV12-4 and TRBJ1-5; D uncertain. The CDR3 extends over 12 amino acids. V was cut by 1 base and J by 7 bases, with 5 bases left in between. DNA of the CDR3: TGTGCCAGCAGTTTAGGAGAACAGCCCCAGCATTTT. This sequence encodes CASSLGEQPQHF.

The rearrangement joins TRBV28 to TRBJ1-2; a possible D gene is TRBD1 (6 bases). V gave up 11 bases and J gave up 4 bases, with 14 bases separating them. Germline V gene lookup returns CDR1 MDHEN and CDR2 SYDVKM. The CDR3 extends over 12 amino acids. The CDR3 DNA is TGTGCCGGAGGGGGGGAAATCTATGGCTACACCTTC. Encoded protein: CAGGGEIYGYTF.

V and J are TRBV7-9 and TRBJ2-2; no clear D gene. Germline-derived CDR1 and CDR2 are SEHNR and FQNEAQ (reference sequence). The CDR3 spans 12 residues. Trimming stripped 4 bases from V and 7 bases from J, with 7 bases between. The CDR3 protein is CASSSPVGELFF. The CDR3 DNA is TGTGCCAGCAGCTCTCCTGTCGGGGAGCTGTTTTTT. The variable domain in full, completed from reference TRBV7-9 and TRBJ2-2, reads DTGVSQNPRHKITKRGQNVTFRCDPISEHNRLYWYRQTLGQGPEFLTYFQNEAQLEKSRLLSDRFSAERPKGSFSTLEIQRTEQGDSAMYLCASSSPVGELFFGEGSRLTVL.

DNA of the CDR3: TGCGCCAGCAGCTTGGTATTCCAGCGTGGCTACACCTTC. Translating it yields CASSLVFQRGYTF. The rearrangement links TRBV5-1 to TRBJ1-2; D call uncertain. V was shortened by 0 bases and J by 7 bases, with 10 bases between the two germline ends. The germline gives CDR1 SGHRS, CDR2 YFSETQ. The CDR3 runs 13 residues. Filled out from reference TRBV5-1 and TRBJ1-2, the complete variable domain reads KAGVTQTPRYLIKTRGQQVTLSCSPISGHRSVSWYQQTPGQGLQFLFEYFSETQRNKGNFPGRFSGRQFSNSRSEMNVSTLELGDSALYLCASSLVFQRGYTFGSGTRLTVV.

This rearrangement joins TRBV4-2 to TRBJ2-1; TRBD2 agrees at 12 bases. Trimming took 0 bases from V and 8 from J; bases not matched to a gene: 2. From germline, CDR1 is LGHNA and CDR2 YNFKEQ. The CDR3 length is 15 residues. CDR3 DNA: TGTGCCAGCAGCCAAGATCTAGCGGGGGGGCATGAGCAGTTCTTC. This encodes CASSQDLAGGHEQFF.

The chain is built from TRBV18 and TRBJ2-1, with TRBD2 matching 8 bases. The CDR3 is 15 amino acids. V dropped 6 bases and J dropped 0; count of bases not matched to a gene: 4. CDR1 is KGHSH and CDR2 is LQKENI in the germline V gene. In DNA form, the CDR3 reads TGTGCCAGCTCGCGCGGGGGGCCCTCCTACAATGAGCAGTTCTTC. Protein sequence: CASSRGGPSYNEQFF.

CDR3 residues: CASSLDQRGGTDTQYF. The DNA for the CDR3 is TGTGCCAGCAGCTTAGACCAGCGGGGCGGCACAGATACGCAGTATTTT. This chain uses TRBV11-2 with TRBJ2-3; 7 nucleotides align to TRBD2. J was trimmed by 1 base and V by 0 bases; bases with no gene match: 4. Germline V gene data show CDR1 as SGHAT and CDR2 as FQNNGV. The CDR3 contains 16 residues.

The genes are TRBV10-3 and TRBJ1-6; 10 bases fit TRBD1. The J segment lost 4 bases and the V segment lost 10 bases, leaving 7 bases of the junction unmatched. The CDR3 is 15 amino acids. Germline V gene data show CDR1 as ENHRY and CDR2 as SYGVKD. CDR3 sequence reads: CATRQGAGYNSPLHF. The CDR3 nucleotides are TGTGCCACAAGACAGGGGGCGGGTTATAATTCACCCCTCCACTTT.

This chain joins TRBV3-1 (or the pseudogene TRBV3-2) and TRBJ1-2, with D perhaps matching TRBD1 (6 bases). V shed 0 bases and J shed 4 bases, with 12 bases lying between them. The CDR3 loop spans 15 amino acids. Germline loops: CDR1 LGHDT, CDR2 YNNKEL (reference sequence). Here the CDR3 reads CASSQEGTSSYGYTF. The CDR3 coding sequence is TGTGCCAGCAGCCAAGAGGGGACAAGTTCCTATGGCTACACCTTC.

CDR3 DNA: TGTGCCACCAGCAGAGATCTAAGGGGGAATGAAAAACTGTTTTTT. Its translation is CATSRDLRGNEKLFF. The chain uses TRBV15 and TRBJ1-4, with D possibly matching TRBD1 (6 bases). V lost 0 bases and J 5 bases, leaving 10 bases between the germline ends. The CDR3 runs to 15 residues. Germline CDR1 reads LNHNV; CDR2 reads YYDKDF (reference sequence).

The V and J genes are TRBV15 and TRBJ2-1, with D possibly TRBD2 on 7 matching bases. V lost 3 bases to trimming and J lost 7 bases, with 19 bases between them. The V gene's germline CDR1 is LNHNV and CDR2 YYDKDF (reference sequence). This CDR3 has 16 amino acids. The CDR3 loop reads CATSRGGATGKNEQFF. The CDR3 nucleotides are TGTGCCACCAGCAGGGGGGGGGCTACCGGTAAGAATGAGCAGTTCTTC.

V is TRBV7-2 and J is TRBJ1-1, with 9 bases that match TRBD1. The germline V gene encodes CDR1 SGHTA and CDR2 FQGNSA. With 5 bases clipped from V and 4 bases from J, the junction kept 8 bases outside the gene matches. The CDR3 consists of 15 residues. The CDR3 DNA is TGTGCCAGCAGCATCACAGGGGGCTTGACCACTGAAGCTTTCTTT. Amino acids: CASSITGGLTTEAFF.

V and J are TRBV6-1 and TRBJ2-4; no clear D. The V end was cut by 3 bases, the J end by 6 bases, with 3 bases between. Germline lookup yields CDR1 MNHNS and CDR2 SASEGT. There are 11 residues in the CDR3. The CDR3 region has the DNA TGTGCCAGCAGTGAGAGAAACATTCAGTACTTC. This encodes CASSERNIQYF.

This chain joins TRBV5-1 and TRBJ1-2; D perhaps matches TRBD1 (5 bases). CDR1 is SGHRS and CDR2 is YFSETQ in the germline V gene. The CDR3 is made up of 12 amino acids. Trimming took off 4 bases at V and 3 bases at J, with 7 bases between the two ends. CDR3 residues: CASSIQDYGYTF. CDR3 sequence (DNA): TGCGCCAGCAGCATACAGGACTATGGCTACACCTTC.

V gene TRBV7-2 combines with J gene TRBJ1-1, with D uncertain. Trimming left V 7 bases short and J 2 bases short, with 17 bases between. The germline CDR1 and CDR2 sequences are SGHTA and FQGNSA. The CDR3 runs to 15 residues. CDR3 sequence (DNA): TGTGCCAGCATCATTTTAGGACTGTTTAACACTGAAGCTTTCTTT. It is translated as CASIILGLFNTEAFF.

The J gene is TRBJ2-7, the V gene TRBV5-6, with TRBD1 identical over 7 bases. Germline V CDR1 and CDR2: SGHDT, YYEEEE. The CDR3 covers 13 residues. Unmatched junction bases numbered 4, after V lost 4 bases and J lost 3 bases. The CDR3 DNA is TGTGCCAGCAGCACGGGGACAGACTACGAGCAGTACTTC. Residues: CASSTGTDYEQYF.

V and J are TRBV9 and TRBJ1-5, with TRBD1 identical over 7 bases. The CDR3 runs to 15 residues. The ends lost 2 bases at V and 6 bases at J; junction bases unmatched: 8. CDR1 is SGDLS, CDR2 YYNGEE, per germline. For the CDR3, the DNA is TGTGCCAGCAGCGTCGGGGCAGGGGGTACTCAGCCCCAGCATTTT. This translates into CASSVGAGGTQPQHF.

The genes are TRBV27 and TRBJ2-6; D is undetermined. The V end lost 4 bases, the J end lost 1 base, and 17 bases lay between the germline ends. CDR3 length: 18 residues. Germline V gene data show CDR1 as MNHEY and CDR2 as SMNVEV (reference sequence). The CDR3 reads CASSSEAPRVSGANVLTF. The CDR3 coding sequence is TGTGCCAGCAGTTCCGAGGCCCCCAGAGTTTCTGGGGCCAACGTCCTGACTTTC.

This chain links TRBV15 with TRBJ2-7; TRBD1 matches 10 bases. V dropped 3 bases and J dropped 5; count of bases not matched to a gene: 7. Germline values: CDR1 LNHNV, CDR2 YYDKDF (reference sequence). This CDR3 is 15 amino acids long. The CDR3 loop is CATSRVPGQGNEQYF. The CDR3 region has the DNA TGTGCCACCAGCAGGGTACCGGGACAGGGGAACGAGCAGTACTTC.

This clone was found once. This rearrangement joins TRBV30 to TRBJ1-2; tentatively, D is TRBD1 (6 bases). Germline loops: CDR1 GTSNPN, CDR2 SVGIG (reference sequence). CDR3 size: 15 residues. Between the trimmed V and J ends, which lost 0 bases and 0 bases, there was a span of 11 bases. This chain's CDR3 is CAWSVGDTPNYGYTF. CDR3 in DNA: TGTGCCTGGAGTGTAGGGGACACGCCTAACTATGGCTACACCTTC.